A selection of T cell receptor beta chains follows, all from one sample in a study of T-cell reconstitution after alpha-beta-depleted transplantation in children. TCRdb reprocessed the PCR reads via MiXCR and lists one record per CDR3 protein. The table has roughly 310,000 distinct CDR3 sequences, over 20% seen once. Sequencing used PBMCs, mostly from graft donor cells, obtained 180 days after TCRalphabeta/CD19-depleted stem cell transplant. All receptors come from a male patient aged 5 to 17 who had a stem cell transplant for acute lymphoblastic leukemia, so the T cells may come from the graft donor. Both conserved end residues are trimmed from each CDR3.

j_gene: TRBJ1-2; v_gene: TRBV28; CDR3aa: ASSLYAGTYGYT
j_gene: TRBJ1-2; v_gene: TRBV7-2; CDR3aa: ATADWKGEGYT
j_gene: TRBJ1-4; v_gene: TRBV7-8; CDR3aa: ASSRTSRHEKLF
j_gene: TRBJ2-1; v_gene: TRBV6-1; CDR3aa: ASSLGLEGHYNEQF
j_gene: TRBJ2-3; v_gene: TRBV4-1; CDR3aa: ASSQEEARLAGVQDTQY
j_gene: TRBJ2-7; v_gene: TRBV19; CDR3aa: AASQTGAYEQY
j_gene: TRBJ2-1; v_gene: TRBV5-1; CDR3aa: ASSLARALNEQF
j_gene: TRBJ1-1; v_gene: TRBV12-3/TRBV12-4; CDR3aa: ASSLFRNTEAF
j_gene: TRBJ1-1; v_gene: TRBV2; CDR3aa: ASSDPTGGTEAF
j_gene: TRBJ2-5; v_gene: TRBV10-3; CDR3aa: ATTRGAGQETQY
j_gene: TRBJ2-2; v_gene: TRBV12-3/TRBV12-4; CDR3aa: AIWDRGYGGINGELF
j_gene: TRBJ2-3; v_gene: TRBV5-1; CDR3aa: ASTRGGQY
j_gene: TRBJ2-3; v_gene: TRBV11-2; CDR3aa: ASSLAQGPVGDTQY
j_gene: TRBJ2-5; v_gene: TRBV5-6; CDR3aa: ASSLKGRETQY
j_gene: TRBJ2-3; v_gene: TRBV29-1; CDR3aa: SVEILTPTDTQY
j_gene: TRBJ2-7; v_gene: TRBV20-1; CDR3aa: SARVRTSREQY
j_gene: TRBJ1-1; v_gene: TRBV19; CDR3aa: ASRDRGRNTEAF
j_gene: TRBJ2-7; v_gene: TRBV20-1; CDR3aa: SASESYEQY
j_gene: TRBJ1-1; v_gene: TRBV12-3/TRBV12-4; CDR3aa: ASSGKGMNTEAF
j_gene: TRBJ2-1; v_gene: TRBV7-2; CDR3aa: ASSLATSRGEQF
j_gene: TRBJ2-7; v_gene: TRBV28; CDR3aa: ASSFGGRGYYEQY
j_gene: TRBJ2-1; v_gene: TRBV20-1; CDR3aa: SASQGRTYNEQF
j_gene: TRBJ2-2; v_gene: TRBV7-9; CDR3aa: ASSLTGVYTGELF
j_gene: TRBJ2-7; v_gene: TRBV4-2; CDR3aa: ASSQERRETYEQY
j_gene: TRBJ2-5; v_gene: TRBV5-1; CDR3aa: ASSLGRGKAQETQY
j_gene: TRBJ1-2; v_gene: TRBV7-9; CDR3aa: ASSLKGSKKSLDT
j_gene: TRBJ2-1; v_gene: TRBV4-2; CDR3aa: ASSQERTAVYNEQF
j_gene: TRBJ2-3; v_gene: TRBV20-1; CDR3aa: SARAGGGVLTDTQY
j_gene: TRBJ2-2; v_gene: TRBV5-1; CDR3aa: ASTPGQPNLLTGELF
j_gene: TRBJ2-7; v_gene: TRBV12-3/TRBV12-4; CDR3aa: ASTLTSGIAYEQY
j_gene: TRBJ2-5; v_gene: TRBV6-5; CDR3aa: ASSYSRLAGVETQY
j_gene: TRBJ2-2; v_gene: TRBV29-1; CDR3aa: SERDLTGELF
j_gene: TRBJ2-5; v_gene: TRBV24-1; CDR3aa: ATSDGGFQETQY
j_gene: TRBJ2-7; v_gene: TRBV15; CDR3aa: ATSRDQGALLYEQY
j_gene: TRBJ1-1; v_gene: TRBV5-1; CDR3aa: ASSPPWTGGTEAF
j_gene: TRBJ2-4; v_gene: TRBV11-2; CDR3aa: ASSLVTSGRNIQY
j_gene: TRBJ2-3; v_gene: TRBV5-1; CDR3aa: ASSLYGPGTNTDTQY
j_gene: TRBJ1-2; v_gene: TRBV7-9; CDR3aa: ASSSTTYYGYT
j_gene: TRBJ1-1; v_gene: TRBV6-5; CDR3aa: ASSYSPGQNTEAF
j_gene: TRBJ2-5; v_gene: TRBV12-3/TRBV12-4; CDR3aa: ASSLSKFRLGTSGKETQY
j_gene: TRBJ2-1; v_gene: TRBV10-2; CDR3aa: ASRRGQNSYNEQF
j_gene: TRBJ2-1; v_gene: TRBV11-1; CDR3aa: ASIGGSYNEQF
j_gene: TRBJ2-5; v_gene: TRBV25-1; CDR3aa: ASTSRHRRQETQY